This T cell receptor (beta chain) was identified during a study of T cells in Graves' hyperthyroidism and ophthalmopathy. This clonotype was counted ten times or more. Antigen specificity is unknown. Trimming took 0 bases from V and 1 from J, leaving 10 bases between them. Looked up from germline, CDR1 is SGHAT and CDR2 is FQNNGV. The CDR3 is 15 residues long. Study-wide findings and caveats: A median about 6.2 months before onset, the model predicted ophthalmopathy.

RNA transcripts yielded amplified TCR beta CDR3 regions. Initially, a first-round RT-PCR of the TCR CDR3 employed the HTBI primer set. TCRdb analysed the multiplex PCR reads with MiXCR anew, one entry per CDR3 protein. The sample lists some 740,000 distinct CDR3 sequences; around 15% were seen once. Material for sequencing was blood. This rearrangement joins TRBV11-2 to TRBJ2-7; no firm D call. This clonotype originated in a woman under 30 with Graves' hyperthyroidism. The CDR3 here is CASSLEAGVSYEQYF. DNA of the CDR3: TGTGCCAGCAGCTTAGAGGCTGGAGTATCCTACGAGCAGTACTTC.